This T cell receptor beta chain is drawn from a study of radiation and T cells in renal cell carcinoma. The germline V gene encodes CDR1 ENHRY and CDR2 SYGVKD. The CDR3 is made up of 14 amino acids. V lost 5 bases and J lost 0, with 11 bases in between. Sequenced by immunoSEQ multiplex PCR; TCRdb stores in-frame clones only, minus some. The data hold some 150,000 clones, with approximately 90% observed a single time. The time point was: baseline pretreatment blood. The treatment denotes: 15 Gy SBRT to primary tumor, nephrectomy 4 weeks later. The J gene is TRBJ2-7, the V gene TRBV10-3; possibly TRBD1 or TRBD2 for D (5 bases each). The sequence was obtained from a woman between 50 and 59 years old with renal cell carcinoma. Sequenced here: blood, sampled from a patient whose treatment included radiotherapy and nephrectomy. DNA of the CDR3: TGTGCCATCAGTACCGGGACGGCCTCCTACGAGCAGTACTTC. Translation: CAISTGTASYEQYF.